Sequencing of this T cell receptor (beta chain) was carried out in a study of blood T cell repertoires in COVID-19. In the study overall: Samples came from the United States, Italy and Spain, spanning acute and convalescent COVID-19. PBMCs, B-cell-depleted T cells, or T cells were the source of the cDNA or gDNA that made up the material.

Germline V gene sequence: CDR1 KGHDR, CDR2 SFDVKD. The CDR3 is made up of 14 amino acids. V lost 11 bases and J lost 7; bases outside the gene matches: 11. Original analysis: Amplification from reference gene primers served as the basis for estimated nucleated cell counts. Data came from immunoSEQ multiplex PCR; TCRdb stores just in-frame clones and leaves some out. Clone size and V and J calls were adopted from that table, with D and trimming inferred from the DNA. This table has 100,000 or so clones, approximately 91% appearing once. Sequencing used peripheral blood. The chain recombines TRBV24-1 with TRBJ2-1; TRBD2 matches 9 bases. The receptor comes from a man aged 55 to 70 with acute or convalescent COVID-19. The CDR3 bases are TGTGCCATCCAGGATAGCGGGAGAGGGAATGAGCAGTTCTTC. Protein: CAIQDSGRGNEQFF.